This T cell receptor beta chain was profiled in a study of cytomegalovirus exposure and HLA in healthy donors. As for the study in general: Earlier results showed approximately 110 million unique TCR beta sequences derived from about 179 million T cells.

In regard to this clone: Its specificity is not known.

The study, taken as a whole, reports: The HLA-A and HLA-B alleles of most subjects were reportedly predicted accurately from TCR beta sequences.

A multiplex PCR was run with 60 Vbeta primers and 13 Jbeta primers. The data were produced by immunoSEQ multiplex PCR, yet TCRdb's version contains in-frame clones alone and is incomplete. The sample holds 120,000 or so clones, roughly 80% seen once. The CDR3 runs to 13 residues. Germline V gene sequence: CDR1 SEHNR, CDR2 FQNEAQ (reference sequence). The V gene end was trimmed by 3 bases and the J gene end by 3 bases; junction bases not matched to a gene: 1. The gene calls are TRBV7-9 and TRBJ2-7, with TRBD1 matching over 8 bases. The sequenced material came from PBMCs. The sequence was collected from a man aged 25 to 40 in good health and CMV-seronegative. CDR3 sequence reads: CASSFGTGYEQYF. In DNA, the CDR3 is TGTGCCAGCAGCTTCGGGACAGGCTACGAGCAGTACTTC.